The 3 T cell receptor beta chains in this list originate from one sample, sequenced in a study of cytomegalovirus exposure and HLA in healthy donors. Clones were sequenced by immunoSEQ multiplex PCR, and TCRdb holds only the in-frame ones, with some missing. This repertoire shows hundreds of thousands of clones, 75% to 90% found once; its top ten account for 1% to 1.5%. Sequencing used PBMCs. These receptors were obtained from a woman under 40 in good health and CMV-seropositive.

This clone was found a few times. The chain joins TRBV29-1 to TRBJ1-1; no definite D call. This CDR3 comprises 11 residues. Germline loops: CDR1 SQVTM, CDR2 ANQGSEA. V was clipped by 3 bases and J by 1 base, with 3 bases between them. CDR3 in DNA: TGCAGCGTTGATAGGAACACTGAAGCTTTCTTT. Protein product: CSVDRNTEAFF.

The chain's CDR3 is CASRQQVYNEQFF. Here the CDR3 DNA reads TGTGCCAGCAGGCAACAGGTATACAATGAGCAGTTCTTC. The chain links TRBV25-1 to TRBJ2-1; D might be TRBD1 (5 bases). Looked up from germline, CDR1 is MGHDK and CDR2 is SYGVNS. V gave up 6 bases and J gave up 4 bases, with 10 bases separating them. This CDR3 has 13 amino acids.

In its sample, this clone was seen a few times. The chain is built from TRBV5-4 and TRBJ1-2; 11 bases are shared with TRBD1. The germline CDR1 and CDR2 sequences are SGHNT and YYREEE (reference sequence). The CDR3 consists of 14 residues. V shed 4 bases and J 6 bases; nucleotides not matched to a gene: 5. CDR3 nucleotides: TGTGCCAGCAGCACTGGGACAGGGGGACATGGCTACACCTTC. It encodes CASSTGTGGHGYTF. The variable domain in full, completed from reference TRBV5-4 and TRBJ1-2, reads ETGVTQSPTHLIKTRGQQVTLRCSSQSGHNTVSWYQQALGQGPQFIFQYYREEENGRGNFPPRFSGLQFPNYSSELNVNALELDDSALYLCASSTGTGGHGYTFGSGTRLTVV.